The 17 T cell receptor beta chains below all came from one sample that was sequenced in a study of T cells in localized non-small cell lung cancer. The table came from immunoSEQ multiplex PCR; TCRdb's copy has only in-frame clones and leaves some out. Among 60,000 to 85,000 clones listed, 80% to 90% were seen once. Here the sequenced sample was peripheral blood, taken before any cancer treatment. These TCRs come from a male donor at least 60 years old with stage III squamous cell lung carcinoma.

This clone came up many times. This chain joins TRBV9 and TRBJ2-7; 9 bases are a match to TRBD1. V was pared by 4 bases and J by 3 bases, with 8 bases of the junction left unmatched. CDR1 is SGDLS, CDR2 YYNGEE, per germline. The CDR3 runs to 15 residues. The chain's CDR3 is CASSTTGTGNYEQYV. Here the CDR3 DNA reads TGTGCCAGCAGCACCACCGGGACAGGGAACTACGAGCAGTACGTC.

This clone was seen only once. The rearrangement uses TRBV6-5 and TRBJ2-5; 14 bases are shared with TRBD2. Germline V gene sequence: CDR1 MNHEY, CDR2 SVGAGI. After removal of 0 bases from V and 5 bases from J, the junction contained 2 bases not matched to a gene. There are 16 residues in the CDR3. CDR3 protein: CASSYSGTSGSETQYF. For the CDR3, the DNA is TGTGCCAGCAGTTACTCCGGGACTAGCGGGAGCGAGACCCAGTACTTC.

This rearrangement joins TRBV18 to TRBJ2-3, with a tentative D call TRBD1 (6 bases). Germline CDR1 reads KGHSH; CDR2 reads LQKENI. The ends were cut back, 0 bases at V and 0 bases at J, with 10 bases in the middle. This CDR3 contains 16 residues. The CDR3 reads CASSPPIGTSTDTQYF. The CDR3 nucleotides are TGTGCCAGCTCACCACCGATCGGGACAAGCACAGATACGCAGTATTTT.

This clone is a singleton in its sample. The V call is TRBV5-1, the J call TRBJ1-4; 7 bases match TRBD1. Germline V lookup: CDR1 SGHRS, CDR2 YFSETQ. The V and J ends lost 5 bases and 5 bases, in that order; junction bases with no gene match: 6. The CDR3 consists of 14 residues. The CDR3 sequence is CASRFRDRNEKLFF. The CDR3 nucleotides are TGCGCCAGCAGATTCCGGGACAGAAATGAAAAACTGTTTTTT.

The CDR3 region has the DNA TGTGCCAGCAGCTTAGGCAGGGGGCTTGAGACAGATACGCAGTATTTT. This encodes CASSLGRGLETDTQYF. The V and J genes are TRBV7-9 and TRBJ2-3, with 8 bases that match TRBD1. Germline V gives CDR1 SEHNR, CDR2 FQNEAQ (reference sequence). J lost 3 bases, V lost 1 base, and 6 bases had no gene match. This CDR3 region has 16 residues.

V usage is TRBV2 and J usage is TRBJ1-5; possible D gene TRBD1, 5 bases. The CDR3 is 18 residues long. Trimming pared 0 bases from V and 0 bases from J, leaving 15 bases between. The germline V gene has CDR1 SNHLY and CDR2 FYNNEI. As DNA, the CDR3 is TGTGCCAGCAGTGAAGCGCTCGGGAGAGGGGTTAGCAATCAGCCCCAGCATTTT. It codes for CASSEALGRGVSNQPQHF.

V and J are TRBV5-8 and TRBJ2-3; TRBD1 agrees at 9 bases. Trimming at V came to 1 base and at J to 5 bases, leaving 8 bases not matched to a gene. CDR3 size: 16 residues. Germline lookup yields CDR1 SGHTS and CDR2 YDEGEE. In DNA, the CDR3 is TGTGCCAGCAGCTTGCGGGGGACAGGGCAGAGAGATACGCAGTATTTT. Translating it yields CASSLRGTGQRDTQYF.

V gene TRBV6-1 combines with J gene TRBJ2-5, with D tentatively TRBD1 or TRBD2 (7 bases each). The CDR3 sequence is 14 residues long. Trimming shortened V by 8 bases and J by 5 bases, and 18 bases separated the two germline ends. Germline CDR1 reads MNHNS; CDR2 reads SASEGT. CDR3 in DNA: TGTGCCAGCGAGGCGGCAGGGGGGGTGGAGACCCAGTACTTC. Protein product: CASEAAGGVETQYF.

This clone was found once. The chain links TRBV5-1 to TRBJ2-5; D might be TRBD1 (6 bases). The CDR3 loop spans 14 amino acids. CDR1 and CDR2 from the germline V gene are SGHRS and YFSETQ. Deletions cut 2 bases from V and 5 bases from J, with 13 bases between. The CDR3 nucleotides are TGCGCCAGCAGCTTCTCGACAGGCTTGGAGACCCAGTACTTC. It translates to CASSFSTGLETQYF.

This rearrangement joins TRBV7-2 to TRBJ1-4, with TRBD1 matching over 8 bases. This CDR3 is built from 17 residues. Germline V gene data show CDR1 as SGHTA and CDR2 as FQGNSA. J lost 1 base, V lost 1 base, and 5 bases had no gene match. CDR3 sequence: CASSLVGRGRTNEKLFF. CDR3 nucleotide sequence: TGTGCCAGCAGCTTAGTCGGCAGGGGGCGAACTAATGAAAAACTGTTTTTT.

The chain links TRBV4-3 to TRBJ2-1; 14 nucleotides match TRBD2. There are 15 residues in the CDR3. Per germline, CDR1 LGHNA and CDR2 YSLEER. V gave up 0 bases and J gave up 13 bases; unmatched junction bases: 5. This CDR3 is CASSQDGTSGGLQFF. In DNA, the CDR3 is TGCGCCAGCAGCCAAGATGGGACTAGCGGGGGCCTCCAGTTCTTC.

V and J are TRBV4-2 and TRBJ2-2; D unresolved. Trimming cost V 1 base and J 6 bases, with 9 bases left between them. The CDR3 totals 14 residues. Germline CDR1 LGHNA, CDR2 YNFKEQ. CDR3 amino acids: CASSQGGRAGELFF. As DNA, the CDR3 is TGTGCCAGCAGCCAAGGAGGACGGGCCGGGGAGCTGTTTTTT.

The rearrangement links TRBV7-3 to TRBJ2-2; D call uncertain. The CDR3 is made up of 13 amino acids. With 4 bases removed from V and 1 base from J, the gap between germline ends came to 4 bases. Germline lookup yields CDR1 SGHTA and CDR2 FQGTGA. In DNA, the CDR3 is TGTGCCAGCAGCTCTCTGAACACCGGGGAGCTGTTTTTT. Its protein product is CASSSLNTGELFF.

V usage is TRBV5-4 and J usage is TRBJ2-3; D is unresolved. Germline V gene lookup returns CDR1 SGHNT and CDR2 YYREEE (reference sequence). V shed 0 bases and J shed 3 bases, with 2 bases lying between them. The CDR3 spans 12 residues. For the CDR3, the DNA is TGTGCCAGCAGCTTGGCTACAGATACGCAGTATTTT. Translating it yields CASSLATDTQYF.

The V and J genes are TRBV7-9 and TRBJ2-7; 7 bases match TRBD1. Unmatched junction bases numbered 7, after V lost 5 bases and J lost 3 bases. Germline loops: CDR1 SEHNR, CDR2 FQNEAQ (reference sequence). The CDR3 spans 14 residues. The CDR3: CASSRSQGYYEQYV. CDR3 bases: TGTGCCAGCAGCCGCTCACAGGGGTACTACGAGCAGTACGTC.

The chain links TRBV28 to TRBJ1-2; 9 bases line up with TRBD1. V lost 6 bases and J lost 7; bases outside the gene matches: 9. Germline assignment: CDR1 MDHEN and CDR2 SYDVKM. This CDR3 region has 14 residues. This CDR3 is CASRYPGQGGGYTF. The DNA of the CDR3 is TGTGCCAGCAGGTACCCGGGACAGGGCGGTGGCTACACCTTC.

The DNA of the CDR3 is TGTGCCAGTAGTATCATACCGGGACAGATTAACTATGGCTACACCTTC. Encoded protein: CASSIIPGQINYGYTF. The J gene is TRBJ1-2, the V gene TRBV19; 7 bases line up with TRBD1. The CDR3 loop spans 16 amino acids. Germline V lookup: CDR1 LNHDA, CDR2 SQIVND (reference sequence). V was clipped by 3 bases and J by 1 base; unmatched bases: 8.